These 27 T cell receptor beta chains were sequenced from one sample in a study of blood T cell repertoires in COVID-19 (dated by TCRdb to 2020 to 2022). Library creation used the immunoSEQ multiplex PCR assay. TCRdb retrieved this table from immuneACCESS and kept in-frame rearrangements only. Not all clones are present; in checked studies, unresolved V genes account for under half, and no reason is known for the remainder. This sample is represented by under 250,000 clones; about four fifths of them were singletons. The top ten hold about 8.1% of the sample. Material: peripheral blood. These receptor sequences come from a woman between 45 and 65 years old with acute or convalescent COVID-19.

CDR3 protein: CASSIDKSGGKQFF. The DNA of the CDR3 is TGTGCCAGTAGTATAGATAAAAGCGGTGGTAAGCAGTTCTTC. The chain employs TRBV19 and TRBJ2-1; D is perhaps TRBD2 (5 bases). The CDR3 spans 14 residues. CDR1 LNHDA and CDR2 SQIVND come from the germline V gene (reference sequence). V was clipped by 0 bases and J by 11 bases, with 14 bases between them.

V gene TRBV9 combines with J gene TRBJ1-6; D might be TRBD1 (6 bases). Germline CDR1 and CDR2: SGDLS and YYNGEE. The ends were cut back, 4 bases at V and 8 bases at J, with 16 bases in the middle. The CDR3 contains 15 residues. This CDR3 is CASSPRGGGDSPLHF. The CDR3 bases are TGTGCCAGCAGCCCTAGGGGGGGAGGGGATTCACCCCTCCACTTT.

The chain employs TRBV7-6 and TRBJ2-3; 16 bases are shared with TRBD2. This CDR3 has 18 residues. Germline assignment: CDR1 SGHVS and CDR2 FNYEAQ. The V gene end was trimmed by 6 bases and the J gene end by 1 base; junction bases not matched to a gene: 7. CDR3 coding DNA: TGTGCCAGCAGTCCGGGGACTAGCGGGAGGGTTGGCACAGATACGCAGTATTTT. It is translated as CASSPGTSGRVGTDTQYF. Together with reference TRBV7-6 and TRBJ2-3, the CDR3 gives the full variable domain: GAGVSQSPRYKVTKRGQDVALRCDPISGHVSLYWYRQALGQGPEFLTYFNYEAQQDKSGLPNDRFSAERPEGSISTLTIQRTEQRDSAMYRCASSPGTSGRVGTDTQYFGPGTRLTVL.

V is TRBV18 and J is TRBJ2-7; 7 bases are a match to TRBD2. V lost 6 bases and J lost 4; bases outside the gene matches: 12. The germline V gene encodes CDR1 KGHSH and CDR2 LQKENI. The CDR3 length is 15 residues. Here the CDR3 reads CASSPSPLGGYEQYF. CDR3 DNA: TGTGCCAGCTCTCCCAGCCCCCTGGGGGGGTACGAGCAGTACTTC. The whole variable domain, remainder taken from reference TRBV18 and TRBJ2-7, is NAGVMQNPRHLVRRRGQEARLRCSPMKGHSHVYWYRQLPEEGLKFMVYLQKENIIDESGMPKERFSAEFPKEGPSILRIQQVVRGDSAAYFCASSPSPLGGYEQYFGPGTRLTVT.

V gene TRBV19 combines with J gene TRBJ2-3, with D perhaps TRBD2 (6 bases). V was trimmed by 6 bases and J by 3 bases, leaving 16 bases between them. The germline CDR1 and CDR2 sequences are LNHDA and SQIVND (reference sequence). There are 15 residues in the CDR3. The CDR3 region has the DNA TGTGCCAGTAGCTCCTTGGGGGGTGGGACAGATACGCAGTATTTT. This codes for CASSSLGGGTDTQYF.

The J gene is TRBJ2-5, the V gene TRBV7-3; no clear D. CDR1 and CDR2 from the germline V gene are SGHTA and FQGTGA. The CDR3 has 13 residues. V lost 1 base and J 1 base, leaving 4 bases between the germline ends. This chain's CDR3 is CASSLSLQETQYF. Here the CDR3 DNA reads TGTGCCAGCAGCTTAAGTCTCCAAGAGACCCAGTACTTC.

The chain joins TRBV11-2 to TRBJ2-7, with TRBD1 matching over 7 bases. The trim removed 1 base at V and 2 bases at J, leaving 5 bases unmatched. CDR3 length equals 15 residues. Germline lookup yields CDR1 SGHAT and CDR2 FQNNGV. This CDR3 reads CASSLGQGGAYEQYF. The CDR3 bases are TGTGCCAGCAGCTTAGGACAGGGCGGCGCCTACGAGCAGTACTTC.

The chain's CDR3 is CASSPGTGAYEQYF. DNA of the CDR3: TGTGCCAGCAGCCCAGGGACAGGTGCATACGAGCAGTACTTC. The rearrangement joins TRBV11-2 to TRBJ2-7; 8 nucleotides line up with TRBD1. There are 14 residues in the CDR3. The germline V gene encodes CDR1 SGHAT and CDR2 FQNNGV. Trimming removed 5 bases from V and 4 bases from J; junction bases left unmatched: 7.

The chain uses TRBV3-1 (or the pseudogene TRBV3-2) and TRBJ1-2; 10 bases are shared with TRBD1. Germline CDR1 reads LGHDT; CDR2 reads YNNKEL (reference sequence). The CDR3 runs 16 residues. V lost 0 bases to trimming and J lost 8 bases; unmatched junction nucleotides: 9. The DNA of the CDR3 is TGTGCCAGCAGCCAAGATCGGGACAGGGGCGCTCGGGGCTACACCTTC. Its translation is CASSQDRDRGARGYTF.

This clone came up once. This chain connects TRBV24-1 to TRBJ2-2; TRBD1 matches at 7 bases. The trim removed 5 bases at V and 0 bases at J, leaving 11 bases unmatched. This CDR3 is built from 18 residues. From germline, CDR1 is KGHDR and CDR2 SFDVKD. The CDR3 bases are TGTGCCACCAGTGTCACCCCGTGGACAGGAGCGAACACCGGGGAGCTGTTTTTT. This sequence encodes CATSVTPWTGANTGELFF.

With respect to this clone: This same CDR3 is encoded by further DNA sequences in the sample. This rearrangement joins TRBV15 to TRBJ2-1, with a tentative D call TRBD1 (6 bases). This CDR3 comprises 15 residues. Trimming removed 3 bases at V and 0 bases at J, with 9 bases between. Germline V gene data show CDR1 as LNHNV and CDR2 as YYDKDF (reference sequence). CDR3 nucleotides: TGTGCCACCAGCAGGGGGGCGAGCTCCTACAATGAGCAGTTCTTC. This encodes CATSRGASSYNEQFF.

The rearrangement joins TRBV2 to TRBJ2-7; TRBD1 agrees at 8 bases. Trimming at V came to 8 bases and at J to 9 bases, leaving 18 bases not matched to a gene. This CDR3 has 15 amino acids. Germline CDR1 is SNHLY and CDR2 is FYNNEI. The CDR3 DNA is TGTGCCAGCGGGTATGCGACAGGGGCCCCAGTTGCGCAGTACTTC. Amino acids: CASGYATGAPVAQYF.

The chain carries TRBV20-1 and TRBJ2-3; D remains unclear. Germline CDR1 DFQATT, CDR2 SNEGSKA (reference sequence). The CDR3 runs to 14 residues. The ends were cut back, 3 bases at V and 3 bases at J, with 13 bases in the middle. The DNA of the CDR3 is TGCAGTGCTAGTGTAGGCGCCGGGACAGATACGCAGTATTTT. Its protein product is CSASVGAGTDTQYF.

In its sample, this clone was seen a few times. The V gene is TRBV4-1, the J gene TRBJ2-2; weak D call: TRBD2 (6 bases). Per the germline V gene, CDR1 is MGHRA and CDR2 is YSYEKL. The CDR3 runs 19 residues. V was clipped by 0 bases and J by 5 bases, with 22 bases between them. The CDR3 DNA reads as TGCGCCAGCAGCCAAGATCTCGCGGGGACCGAAATTGAGACCGGGGAGCTGTTTTTT. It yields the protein CASSQDLAGTEIETGELFF.

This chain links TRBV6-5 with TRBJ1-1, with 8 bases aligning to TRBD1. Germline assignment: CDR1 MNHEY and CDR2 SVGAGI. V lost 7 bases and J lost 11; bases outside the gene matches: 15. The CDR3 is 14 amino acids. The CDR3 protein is CASNRGGQVFRAFF. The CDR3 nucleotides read TGTGCCAGCAACAGGGGGGGACAGGTTTTTAGGGCTTTCTTT.

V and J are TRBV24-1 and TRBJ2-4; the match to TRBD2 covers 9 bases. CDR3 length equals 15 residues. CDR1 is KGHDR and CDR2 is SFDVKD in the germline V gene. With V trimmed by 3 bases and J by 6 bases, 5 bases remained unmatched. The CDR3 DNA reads TGTGCCACCAGTGATCTTTCAGCGGGAGGAAACATTCAGTACTTC. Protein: CATSDLSAGGNIQYF.

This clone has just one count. CDR3 protein: CASSLGQGNEQYF. CDR3 in DNA: TGTGCCAGCAGCTTGGGACAGGGCAACGAGCAGTACTTC. V gene TRBV6-5 combines with J gene TRBJ2-7; 9 bases are shared with TRBD1. Germline V lookup: CDR1 MNHEY, CDR2 SVGAGI. J gave up 5 bases and V 6 bases, and 5 bases lay outside the gene matches. The CDR3 covers 13 residues.

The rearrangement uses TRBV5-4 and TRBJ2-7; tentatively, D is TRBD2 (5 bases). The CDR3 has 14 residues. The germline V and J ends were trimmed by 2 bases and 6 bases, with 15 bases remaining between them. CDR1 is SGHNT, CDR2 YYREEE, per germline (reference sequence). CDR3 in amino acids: CASSLWVTGSEQYF. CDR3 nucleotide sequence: TGTGCCAGCAGCTTATGGGTCACGGGGTCCGAGCAGTACTTC.

The CDR3 here is CASSPGTRPNTGELFF. CDR3 DNA sequence: TGTGCCAGCAGTCCTGGGACTCGACCGAACACCGGGGAGCTGTTTTTT. This rearrangement joins TRBV27 to TRBJ2-2, with D perhaps matching TRBD2 (6 bases). Trimming pared 5 bases from V and 0 bases from J, leaving 13 bases between. This CDR3 has 16 amino acids. Germline V CDR1 and CDR2: MNHEY, SMNVEV (reference sequence).

The CDR3 DNA sequence: TGTGCCAGCAGTTTAGTTGCGACACCCCTCCACTTT. This translates into CASSLVATPLHF. This chain uses TRBV12-3 or TRBV12-4 with TRBJ1-6; D remains unclear. There are 12 residues in the CDR3. Trimming stripped 1 base from V and 11 bases from J, with 6 bases between.

DNA of the CDR3: TGTGCCATCCTGGCGGAAACCCAAGAGACCCAGTACTTC. It is translated as CAILAETQETQYF. This chain uses TRBV10-3 with TRBJ2-5; unclear D gene. Deletions cut 8 bases from V and 1 base from J, with 11 bases between. Looked up from germline, CDR1 is ENHRY and CDR2 is SYGVKD. CDR3 length: 13 residues.

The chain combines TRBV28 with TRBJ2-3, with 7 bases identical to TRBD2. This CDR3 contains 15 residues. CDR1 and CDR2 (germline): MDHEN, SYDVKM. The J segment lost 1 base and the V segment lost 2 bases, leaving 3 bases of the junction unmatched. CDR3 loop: CASSLGGSGTDTQYF. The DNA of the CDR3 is TGTGCCAGCAGTTTAGGCGGGAGCGGCACAGATACGCAGTATTTT.

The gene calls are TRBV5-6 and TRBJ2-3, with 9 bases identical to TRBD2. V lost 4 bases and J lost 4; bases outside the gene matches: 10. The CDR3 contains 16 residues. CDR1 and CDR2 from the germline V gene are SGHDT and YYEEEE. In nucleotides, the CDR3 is TGTGCCAGCAGCGTACCTGGCGGGAGGGTCGCAGATACGCAGTATTTT. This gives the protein CASSVPGGRVADTQYF.

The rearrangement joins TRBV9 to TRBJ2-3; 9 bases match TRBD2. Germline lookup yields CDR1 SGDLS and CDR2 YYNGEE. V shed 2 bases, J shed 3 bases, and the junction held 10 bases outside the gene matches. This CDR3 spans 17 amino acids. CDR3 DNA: TGTGCCAGCAGCGTCCCCCGGGCGGGAGGGCCGACAGATACGCAGTATTTT. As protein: CASSVPRAGGPTDTQYF.

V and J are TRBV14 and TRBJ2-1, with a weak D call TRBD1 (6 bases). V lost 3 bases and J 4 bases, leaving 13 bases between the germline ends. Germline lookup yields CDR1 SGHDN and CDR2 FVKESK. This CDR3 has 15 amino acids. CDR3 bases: TGTGCCAGCAGCCAGACAGAGGGGGTTTACAATGAGCAGTTCTTC. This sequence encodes CASSQTEGVYNEQFF. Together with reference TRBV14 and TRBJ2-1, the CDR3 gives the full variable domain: EAGVTQFPSHSVIEKGQTVTLRCDPISGHDNLYWYRRVMGKEIKFLLHFVKESKQDESGMPNNRFLAERTGGTYSTLKVQPAELEDSGVYFCASSQTEGVYNEQFFGPGTRLTVL.

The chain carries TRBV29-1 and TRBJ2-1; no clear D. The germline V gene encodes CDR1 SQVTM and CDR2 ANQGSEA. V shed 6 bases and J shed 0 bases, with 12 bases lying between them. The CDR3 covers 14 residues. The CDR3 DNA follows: TGCAGCGTCCTCGAGCGCTCCTCCTACAATGAGCAGTTCTTC. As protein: CSVLERSSYNEQFF.

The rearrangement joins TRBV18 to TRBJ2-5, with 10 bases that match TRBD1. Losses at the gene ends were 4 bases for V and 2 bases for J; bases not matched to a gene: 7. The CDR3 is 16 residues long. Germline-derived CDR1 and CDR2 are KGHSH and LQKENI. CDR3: CASSRGQGNNQETQYF. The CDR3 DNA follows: TGTGCCAGCTCACGGGGACAGGGGAATAATCAAGAGACCCAGTACTTC.